The source of this TCR beta chain is a study of breast tumors, draining lymph nodes, adjacent tissues. This CDR3 region has 17 residues. Germline V CDR1 and CDR2: ENHRY, SYGVKD. V lost 3 bases, J lost 2 bases, and 8 bases stayed unmatched. TCRdb re-derived calls from the multiplex PCR reads in MiXCR, one entry per CDR3 protein. The table lists approximately 280,000 distinct CDR3 sequences, around 30% of them singletons. Breast cancer patients provided tissue from their axillary draining lymph nodes. The V gene is TRBV10-3, the J gene TRBJ1-5; 9 bases fit TRBD1. Material: axillary lymph node tissue. The TCR originated in a female donor with breast cancer. Some clones in this sample may be carry-over from other donors' samples. CDR3 sequence: CAISDSMDRGGNQPQHF. As DNA, the CDR3 is TGTGCCATCAGTGATAGTATGGACAGGGGAGGCAATCAGCCCCAGCATTTT.